The sequence of this T cell receptor (beta chain) was determined in a study of T cells of healthy individuals. One entry per CDR3 protein results from TCRdb running MiXCR on the 5' RACE reads. The table has about 96,000 distinct CDR3 sequences, approximately 18% seen once; the top ten hold 6.2%. Trimming cost V 5 bases and J 6 bases, with 26 bases left between them. This CDR3 is 17 amino acids long. CDR1 and CDR2 from the germline V gene are MNHNY and SVGAGI (reference sequence). This clonotype originated in a human donor in good health. This rearrangement joins TRBV6-6 to TRBJ2-7; a weak D match, TRBD1 (8 bases). The CDR3 DNA is TGTGCCAGCAGTAGACAGGGGCGAGGGGGAGGGCCAACCGAGCAGTACTTC. This sequence encodes CASSRQGRGGGPTEQYF.